This T cell receptor (beta chain) is drawn from a study of blood T cells in healthy people across ages. Study details: About one barcoded beta molecule per two T cells was the capture yield of template switching.

V shed 8 bases, J shed 2 bases, and the junction held 5 bases outside the gene matches. Per germline, CDR1 ENHRY and CDR2 SYGVKD. This CDR3 region has 14 residues. PCR was performed a second time for about 6 to 11 cycles using a sample-barcoded 5' primer and a J-beta primer mix. Sequencing of every sample gave 2.5 million or more CDR3-containing paired-end reads. TCRdb ran MiXCR on the 5' RACE reads and lists one entry per CDR3 protein. Of just under 750,000 distinct CDR3 sequences listed, about 20% are singletons. Donation came from healthy Caucasian individuals in Russia who were aged 6 to 90. The material sequenced was blood. The clonotype originates from an older man in good health. The chain employs TRBV10-3 and TRBJ2-5; 10 bases are a match to TRBD1. Here the CDR3 DNA reads TGTGCCATCGGACAGGGGGGCTTTCAAGAGACCCAGTACTTC. Amino acid sequence: CAIGQGGFQETQYF.